This T cell receptor (beta chain) was identified in a study of T cell responses to AZD1222 COVID-19 vaccine. Notes on the study in general: Repertoires were collected only later (after the peak T cell response had occurred). Baseline testing showed seropositivity in only a handful of AZD1222 recipients.

About this clone itself: Antigen specificity is unknown.

The V end was cut by 5 bases, the J end by 4 bases, with 11 bases between. Per germline, CDR1 SGHTA and CDR2 FQGTGA. CDR3 length: 13 amino acids. Libraries were prepared by immunoSEQ multiplex PCR; TCRdb keeps only in-frame clonotypes and omits some of them. Of roughly 260,000 clones listed, 93% are singletons. The chain uses TRBV7-3 and TRBJ2-5, with D tentatively TRBD2 (5 bases). The specimen comprised peripheral blood, sampled on day 0 of AZD1222 vaccination. The sequence was collected from an adult in good health. The CDR3 sequence is CASSEGRGETQYF. In DNA form, the CDR3 reads TGTGCCAGCAGCGAGGGCCGCGGAGAGACCCAGTACTTC. The full variable domain, with the rest looked up from reference TRBV7-3 and TRBJ2-5, is GAGVSQTPSNKVTEKGKYVELRCDPISGHTALYWYRQSLGQGPEFLIYFQGTGAADDSGLPNDRFFAVRPEGSVSTLKIQRTERGDSAVYLCASSEGRGETQYFGPGTRLLVL.